The next 5 T cell receptor beta chains were all read from a single sample in a study of blood T cells in healthy people across ages. The use of a sample-barcoded 5' primer and a J-beta primer mix characterized a second PCR of about 7 to 12 cycles. TCRdb recomputed calls from the 5' RACE reads with MiXCR, one row per CDR3 protein. The table has about 400,000 distinct CDR3 sequences, roughly half seen once. Sequenced input: blood. The receptors here all came from a man in his sixties in good health.

This clonotype was counted a few times. The chain is built from TRBV20-1 and TRBJ2-1, with D perhaps TRBD1 or TRBD2 (5 bases each). Germline V gene data show CDR1 as DFQATT and CDR2 as SNEGSKA (reference sequence). V lost 4 bases and J 4 bases, leaving 23 bases between the germline ends. This CDR3 is 17 amino acids long. The CDR3 is CSAMHKLRGLGYNEQFF. As DNA, the CDR3 is TGCAGTGCTATGCACAAACTTCGGGGCCTGGGGTACAATGAGCAGTTCTTC.

This clonotype appeared a few times. The genes are TRBV7-9 and TRBJ2-3; 8 bases match TRBD1. In germline, CDR1 is SEHNR, CDR2 FQNEAQ (reference sequence). Trimming took 6 bases from V and 2 from J; bases not matched to a gene: 10. The CDR3 has 16 amino acids. The CDR3 loop is CASRPLGQADTDTQYF. The CDR3 DNA reads TGTGCCAGCAGACCCTTGGGACAGGCTGACACAGATACGCAGTATTTT.

The V gene is TRBV5-1, the J gene TRBJ1-5; possibly TRBD1 for D (5 bases). The germline gives CDR1 SGHRS, CDR2 YFSETQ. Trimming shortened V by 0 bases and J by 5 bases, and 9 bases separated the two germline ends. The CDR3 consists of 14 residues. In DNA, the CDR3 is TGCGCCAGCAGCTTGGGCCCCAGGGATCAGCCCCAGCATTTT. Encoded protein: CASSLGPRDQPQHF.

Only one count was recorded for this clonotype. The chain recombines TRBV20-1 with TRBJ1-5; D call uncertain. Germline V lookup: CDR1 DFQATT, CDR2 SNEGSKA (reference sequence). The CDR3 is made up of 14 amino acids. Trimming cost V 3 bases and J 0 bases, with 9 bases left between them. CDR3 residues: CSASNGNSNQPQHF. The CDR3 nucleotides are TGCAGTGCTAGTAACGGTAATAGCAATCAGCCCCAGCATTTT.

This clonotype was recorded a few times. The rearrangement uses TRBV4-2 and TRBJ2-1, with 9 bases fitting TRBD2. V trimming: 1 base; J trimming: 7 bases; junction bases outside the gene matches: 8. CDR3 length equals 16 residues. From germline, CDR1 is LGHNA and CDR2 YNFKEQ. The CDR3 region has the DNA TGTGCCAGCAGCCAAGGATCTGCACTAGCGGGTAATGAGCAGTTCTTC. Its protein product is CASSQGSALAGNEQFF.